What follows are 25 T cell receptor beta chains derived from one specimen sequenced in a study of memory CD4+ T cells and cytomegalovirus serostatus. Single viable CD3+CD4+CD8-CD45RO+ cells were sorted as the memory CD4+ T cells. Profiling relied on immunoSEQ multiplex PCR, and the TCRdb table lists in-frame clones only, not all of them. The repertoire consists of tens of thousands of clones, with 74% occurring once and the leading ten covering 1.2%. The sequencing sample was made of memory CD4+ T cells from blood. The source of these receptors is an adult in good health and CMV-seropositive.

This rearrangement joins TRBV5-4 to TRBJ2-5; 8 bases are a match to TRBD1. Unmatched junction bases numbered 5, after V lost 4 bases and J lost 3 bases. CDR1 is SGHNT and CDR2 is YYREEE in the germline V gene (reference sequence). The length of the CDR3 is 14 residues. Here the CDR3 DNA reads TGTGCCAGCAGCCAGGGACAGGTGAAAGAGACCCAGTACTTC. It specifies CASSQGQVKETQYF.

The chain employs TRBV7-9 and TRBJ1-2, with D tentatively TRBD1 (5 bases). This CDR3 is 13 amino acids long. Trimming stripped 5 bases from V and 3 bases from J, with 10 bases between. Germline values: CDR1 SEHNR, CDR2 FQNEAQ (reference sequence). DNA of the CDR3: TGTGCCAGCAGCCGGACATCTCACTATGGCTACACCTTC. It encodes CASSRTSHYGYTF.

This chain links TRBV9 with TRBJ2-5, with 8 positions matching TRBD2. The CDR3 length is 14 residues. From germline, CDR1 is SGDLS and CDR2 YYNGEE. After removal of 7 bases from V and 5 bases from J, the junction contained 10 bases not matched to a gene. In DNA, the CDR3 is TGTGCCAGCGCTGCGGGGGGCCCTGAGGAGACCCAGTACTTC. Amino acid sequence: CASAAGGPEETQYF.

V is TRBV7-8 and J is TRBJ2-7; no clear D gene. V shed 3 bases and J shed 1 base, with 7 bases lying between them. CDR1 and CDR2 (germline): SGHVS, FQNEAQ. The CDR3 consists of 13 residues. Here the CDR3 DNA reads TGTGCCAGCAGCTTTGACCGATCCTACGAGCAGTACTTC. Translating gives CASSFDRSYEQYF.

The V call is TRBV6-1, the J call TRBJ2-1; 9 bases agree with TRBD2. Germline-derived CDR1 and CDR2 are MNHNS and SASEGT. The CDR3 covers 13 residues. V dropped 7 bases and J dropped 8; count of bases not matched to a gene: 6. CDR3 nucleotide sequence: TGTGCCAGCATTCAGCGGGGGGCGGATGAGCAGTTCTTC. Its translation is CASIQRGADEQFF.

V gene TRBV5-1 combines with J gene TRBJ2-3; 8 nucleotides agree with TRBD2. V trimming: 4 bases; J trimming: 1 base; junction bases outside the gene matches: 8. From germline, CDR1 is SGHRS and CDR2 YFSETQ. The CDR3 totals 16 residues. Written as DNA, the CDR3 is TGCGCCAGCAGCCCGGGGGGGCAGGGTGGCACAGATACGCAGTATTTT. This translates into CASSPGGQGGTDTQYF. Full variable domain (outside the CDR3, taken from reference TRBV5-1 and TRBJ2-3): KAGVTQTPRYLIKTRGQQVTLSCSPISGHRSVSWYQQTPGQGLQFLFEYFSETQRNKGNFPGRFSGRQFSNSRSEMNVSTLELGDSALYLCASSPGGQGGTDTQYFGPGTRLTVL.

This chain joins TRBV4-2 and TRBJ2-7; D is undetermined. CDR3 size: 17 residues. Trimming removed 0 bases at V and 3 bases at J, with 18 bases between. Germline assignment: CDR1 LGHNA and CDR2 YNFKEQ. The CDR3 region is CASSQELVGIEGYEQYF. For the CDR3, the DNA is TGTGCCAGCAGCCAAGAGTTGGTAGGGATTGAAGGCTACGAGCAGTACTTC.

The chain carries TRBV13 and TRBJ2-1; either TRBD1 or TRBD2 may supply D (7 bases each). Trimming removed 5 bases at V and 7 bases at J, with 21 bases between. Looked up from germline, CDR1 is PRHDT and CDR2 is FYEKMQ (reference sequence). This CDR3 region has 16 residues. DNA of the CDR3: TGTGCCAGCAGCGACACCAGGGGGGGGGATCGGAATGAGCAGTTCTTC. Translated: CASSDTRGGDRNEQFF.

The rearrangement uses TRBV7-2 and TRBJ1-2, with D uncertain. V was trimmed by 1 base and J by 14 bases, leaving 17 bases between them. The CDR3 is 13 amino acids. Looked up from germline, CDR1 is SGHTA and CDR2 is FQGNSA. The CDR3 sequence: CASSLDGGSLGTF. DNA of the CDR3: TGTGCCAGCAGCTTAGACGGAGGGTCCTTGGGGACCTTC. Full variable domain (missing parts from reference TRBV7-2 and TRBJ1-2): GAGVSQSPSNKVTEKGKDVELRCDPISGHTALYWYRQSLGQGLEFLIYFQGNSAPDKSGLPSDRFSAERTGGSVSTLTIQRTQQEDSAVYLCASSLDGGSLGTFGSGTRLTVV.

This chain joins TRBV7-9 and TRBJ2-1; D possibly corresponds to TRBD2 (6 bases). The CDR3 runs 15 residues. Trimming stripped 6 bases from V and 0 bases from J, with 12 bases between. CDR1 and CDR2 from the germline V gene are SEHNR and FQNEAQ (reference sequence). For the CDR3, the DNA is TGTGCCAGCAGATACCGGGGGAGCTCCTACAATGAGCAGTTCTTC. Translation: CASRYRGSSYNEQFF.

The V and J genes are TRBV6-1 and TRBJ1-6; D might be TRBD1 (5 bases). V was pared by 0 bases and J by 5 bases, with 5 bases between. This CDR3 has 14 residues. The V gene's germline CDR1 is MNHNS and CDR2 SASEGT. The CDR3: CASSEAGDNSPLHF. In DNA, the CDR3 is TGTGCCAGCAGTGAAGCGGGGGATAATTCACCCCTCCACTTT.

The rearrangement uses TRBV27 and TRBJ1-5; D not certain. Trimming took off 2 bases at V and 7 bases at J, with 12 bases between the two ends. Germline assignment: CDR1 MNHEY and CDR2 SMNVEV (reference sequence). The CDR3 is 14 residues long. CDR3 sequence reads: CASSLESGWQPQHF. CDR3 DNA sequence: TGTGCCAGCAGTTTAGAGTCCGGGTGGCAGCCCCAGCATTTT.

This clone occurred a few times. V gene TRBV10-3 combines with J gene TRBJ1-6; 10 nucleotides line up with TRBD1. Germline V gene sequence: CDR1 ENHRY, CDR2 SYGVKD. Germline trimming cut 6 bases from V and 5 bases from J; bases unmatched to any gene: 1. The CDR3 contains 14 residues. The CDR3 coding sequence is TGTGCCATCAGCGGGACAGGGGATAATTCACCCCTCCACTTT. Protein: CAISGTGDNSPLHF.

V gene TRBV6-5 combines with J gene TRBJ2-4; TRBD1 aligns across 9 bases. The V segment lost 1 base and the J segment 3 bases; nucleotides outside the gene matches: 4. Germline CDR1 and CDR2: MNHEY and SVGAGI. The CDR3 totals 16 residues. In nucleotides, the CDR3 is TGTGCCAGCAGTTACTACCGGACAGGGGACAAAAACATTCAGTACTTC. This translates into CASSYYRTGDKNIQYF.

This clone was detected once. V and J are TRBV18 and TRBJ2-2; tentatively, D is TRBD1 or TRBD2 (5 bases each). The CDR3 is made up of 12 amino acids. V lost 1 base, J lost 12 bases, and 9 bases lay in between. CDR1 is KGHSH, CDR2 LQKENI, per germline. CDR3 protein: CASSPRGDKLFF. CDR3 nucleotide sequence: TGTGCCAGCTCACCACGAGGGGATAAGCTGTTTTTT. The full variable domain, with the rest looked up from reference TRBV18 and TRBJ2-2, is NAGVMQNPRHLVRRRGQEARLRCSPMKGHSHVYWYRQLPEEGLKFMVYLQKENIIDESGMPKERFSAEFPKEGPSILRIQQVVRGDSAAYFCASSPRGDKLFFGEGSRLTVL.

V is TRBV4-3 and J is TRBJ2-3; possible D gene TRBD1, 6 bases. Trimming took 2 bases from V and 1 from J, leaving 10 bases between them. The CDR3 is 15 amino acids. Germline CDR1 is LGHNA and CDR2 is YSLEER. CDR3 loop: CASSQNAGGTDTQYF. The CDR3 nucleotides read TGCGCCAGCAGCCAAAATGCAGGGGGCACAGATACGCAGTATTTT.

The chain is built from TRBV10-1 and TRBJ2-3; 11 bases agree with TRBD2. V gave up 3 bases and J gave up 0 bases; unmatched junction bases: 5. This CDR3 contains 17 residues. Germline V lookup: CDR1 WNHNN, CDR2 SYGVQD (reference sequence). CDR3 amino acids: CASSDPASGGSTDTQYF. In DNA form, the CDR3 reads TGCGCCAGCAGTGATCCCGCTAGCGGGGGGAGCACAGATACGCAGTATTTT.

The chain is built from TRBV10-2 and TRBJ1-1, with 8 positions matching TRBD1. This CDR3 is built from 14 residues. Germline trimming cut 7 bases from V and 3 bases from J; bases unmatched to any gene: 7. Germline V lookup: CDR1 WSHSY, CDR2 SAAADI. CDR3 in amino acids: CASIYGQGDTEAFF. The CDR3 DNA is TGCGCCAGCATTTACGGACAGGGCGACACTGAAGCTTTCTTT.

The chain carries TRBV5-1 and TRBJ2-2; 8 bases are a match to TRBD2. Germline assignment: CDR1 SGHRS and CDR2 YFSETQ. With V trimmed by 0 bases and J by 5 bases, 6 bases remained unmatched. The CDR3 is 16 residues long. CDR3 sequence (DNA): TGCGCCAGCAGCTTGGGCACTAGCGGAGGAACCGGGGAGCTGTTTTTT. Residues: CASSLGTSGGTGELFF.

This rearrangement joins TRBV5-1 to TRBJ2-3, with D hard to call. There are 13 residues in the CDR3. The germline V gene has CDR1 SGHRS and CDR2 YFSETQ. The V end lost 0 bases, the J end lost 2 bases, and 4 bases lay between the germline ends. CDR3 nucleotide sequence: TGCGCCAGCAGCTTGGCCCCCACAGATACGCAGTATTTT. Residues: CASSLAPTDTQYF.

The chain uses TRBV29-1 and TRBJ1-4; D is ambiguous. The V gene's germline CDR1 is SQVTM and CDR2 ANQGSEA. This CDR3 comprises 13 residues. The V end was cut by 4 bases, the J end by 7 bases, with 13 bases between. The CDR3 DNA reads as TGCAGCGTTGGAGTCGGGGAGGGTGAAAAACTGTTTTTT. Protein sequence: CSVGVGEGEKLFF.

The chain joins TRBV5-5 to TRBJ1-2, with D possibly matching TRBD1 (5 bases). This CDR3 has 14 residues. Germline V gene sequence: CDR1 SGHKS, CDR2 YYEKEE (reference sequence). Trimming took 3 bases from V and 7 from J, leaving 16 bases between them. The CDR3 sequence is CASSYHTGTSGYTF. The CDR3 nucleotides read TGTGCCAGCAGCTACCATACCGGGACGAGTGGCTACACCTTC.

The chain uses TRBV11-1 and TRBJ2-2, with TRBD1 matching 9 bases. CDR1 is SGHAT, CDR2 FQDESV, per germline (reference sequence). With 1 base clipped from V and 6 bases from J, the junction kept 6 bases outside the gene matches. CDR3 length: 16 residues. The DNA of the CDR3 is TGTGCCAGCAGCTTAGGCGGGACAGGGTGGCCCGGGGAGCTGTTTTTT. Its translation is CASSLGGTGWPGELFF.

The rearrangement joins TRBV19 to TRBJ1-6; 7 positions match TRBD1. The CDR3 covers 14 residues. Per the germline V gene, CDR1 is LNHDA and CDR2 is SQIVND (reference sequence). V lost 4 bases, J lost 10 bases, and 7 bases stayed unmatched. Here the CDR3 reads CASSKDRVRSPLHF. Here the CDR3 DNA reads TGTGCCAGTAGTAAAGACAGGGTTCGCTCACCCCTCCACTTT.

The chain's CDR3 is CASSYGPRSRNNEQFF. The CDR3 region has the DNA TGTGCCAGCAGTTACGGGCCTCGTAGCAGAAACAATGAGCAGTTCTTC. V usage is TRBV6-6 and J usage is TRBJ2-1; no firm D call. The CDR3 sequence is 16 residues long. Trimming removed 2 bases at V and 5 bases at J, with 16 bases between. CDR1 MNHNY and CDR2 SVGAGI come from the germline V gene (reference sequence).